This T cell receptor (beta chain) was identified during a study of T cells in Graves' hyperthyroidism and ophthalmopathy. Regarding the study as a whole: A model of 13 V-J features distinguished ophthalmopathy from stable hyperthyroidism.

Diagnostic assessment was based on clinical symptoms, serum thyroxine and TRAb, thyroid ultrasound and orbital computed tomography. The sample of blood was obtained at first hyperthyroidism diagnosis (before any ophthalmopathy symptoms). PBMCs were collected from an approximately 9.3 ml volume of fresh peripheral blood. Comment on this clonotype: Antigen: not known.

Authors of the study amplified TCR beta CDR3 regions from RNA transcripts. First-round RT-PCR targeting the TCR CDR3 was performed with the HTBI primer set. TCRdb ran MiXCR on the multiplex PCR reads and lists one entry per CDR3 protein. The table shows over 250,000 distinct CDR3 sequences, with less than 30% occurring only once. This clonotype was obtained from a man between 40 and 49 years old with Graves' hyperthyroidism that later progressed to Graves' ophthalmopathy. The material sequenced was blood.

The DNA of the CDR3 is TGTGCCAGCAGTTACTCGGTTCAGCTCAGCAGGGAGGCTTTCTTT. Translation gives CASSYSVQLSREAFF. This chain joins TRBV6-5 and TRBJ1-1; tentatively, D is TRBD1 (5 bases). CDR3 length: 15 residues. V was clipped by 0 bases and J by 11 bases, with 19 bases between them. Germline assignment: CDR1 MNHEY and CDR2 SVGAGI.